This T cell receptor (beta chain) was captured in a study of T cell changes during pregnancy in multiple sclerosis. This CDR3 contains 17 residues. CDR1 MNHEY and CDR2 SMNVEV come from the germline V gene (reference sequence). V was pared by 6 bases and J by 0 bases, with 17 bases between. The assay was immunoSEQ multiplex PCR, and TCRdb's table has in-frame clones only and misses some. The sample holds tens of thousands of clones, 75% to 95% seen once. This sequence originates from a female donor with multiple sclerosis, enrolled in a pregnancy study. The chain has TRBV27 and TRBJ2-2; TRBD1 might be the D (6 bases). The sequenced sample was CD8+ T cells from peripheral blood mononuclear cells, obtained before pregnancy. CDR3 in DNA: TGTGCCAGCAGGACTCTCGGGACAACAACGAACACCGGGGAGCTGTTTTTT. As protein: CASRTLGTTTNTGELFF.